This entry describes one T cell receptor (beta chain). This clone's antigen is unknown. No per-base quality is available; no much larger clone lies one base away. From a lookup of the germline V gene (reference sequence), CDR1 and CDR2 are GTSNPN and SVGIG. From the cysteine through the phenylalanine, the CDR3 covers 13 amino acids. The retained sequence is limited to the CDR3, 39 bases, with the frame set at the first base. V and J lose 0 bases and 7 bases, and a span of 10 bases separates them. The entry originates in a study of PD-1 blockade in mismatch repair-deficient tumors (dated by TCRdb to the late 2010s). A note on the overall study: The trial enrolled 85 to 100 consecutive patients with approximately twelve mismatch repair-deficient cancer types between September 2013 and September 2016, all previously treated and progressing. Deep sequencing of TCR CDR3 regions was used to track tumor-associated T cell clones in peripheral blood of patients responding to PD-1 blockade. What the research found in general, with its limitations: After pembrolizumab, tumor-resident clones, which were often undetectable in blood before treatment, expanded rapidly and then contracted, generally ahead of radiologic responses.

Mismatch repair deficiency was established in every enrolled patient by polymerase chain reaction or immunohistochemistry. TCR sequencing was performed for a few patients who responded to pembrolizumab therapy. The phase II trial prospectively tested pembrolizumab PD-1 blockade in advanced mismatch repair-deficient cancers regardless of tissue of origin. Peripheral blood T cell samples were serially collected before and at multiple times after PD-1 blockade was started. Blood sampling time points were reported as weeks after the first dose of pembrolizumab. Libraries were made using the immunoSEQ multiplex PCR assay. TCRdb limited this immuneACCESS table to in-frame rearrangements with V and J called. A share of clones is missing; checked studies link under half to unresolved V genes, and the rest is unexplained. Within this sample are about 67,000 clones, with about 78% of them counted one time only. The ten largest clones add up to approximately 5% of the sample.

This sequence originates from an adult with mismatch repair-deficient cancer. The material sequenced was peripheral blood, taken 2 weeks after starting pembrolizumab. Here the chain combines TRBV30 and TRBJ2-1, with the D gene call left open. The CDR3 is CAWSVSGNNEQFF. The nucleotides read TGTGCCTGGAGTGTATCTGGGAATAATGAGCAGTTCTTC.